One and the same sample provided the 10 T cell receptor beta chains below, sequenced in a study of shared clonotypes between healthy human individuals (dated by TCRdb to the early 2020s). The library was built by means of the immunoSEQ multiplex PCR assay. The table comes from immuneACCESS by way of TCRdb, which keeps in-frame sequences with V and J called. Part of the clones is missing from these tables; in studies checked, under half for an unresolved V gene and the rest for unknown reasons. The sample yields some 1,900,000 clones; roughly 94% were counted once. Around 1% of the sample belongs to the ten largest clones. CD8 naive samples were CD45RO-negative cells positively selected for CCR7, giving a CD45RA+CCR7+ population that excluded TemRA cells. The sample taken for sequencing was naive CD8+ T cells sorted from blood. Read against the paper, the sample's cell subset or site label means: CD45RA+CCR7+. The source of these receptors is a man between 18 and 29 years old in good health.

The chain employs TRBV29-1 and TRBJ1-2; no reliable D call. V lost 4 bases and J 7 bases, leaving 13 bases between the germline ends. The CDR3 covers 12 residues. CDR1 SQVTM and CDR2 ANQGSEA come from the germline V gene. The CDR3 is CSVVAPGGGYTF. DNA of the CDR3: TGCAGCGTTGTCGCGCCCGGAGGTGGCTACACCTTC.

V gene TRBV6-5 combines with J gene TRBJ2-7; 7 bases are shared with TRBD2. The CDR3 is 14 residues long. The germline CDR1 and CDR2 sequences are MNHEY and SVGAGI. The junction had 3 bases not matched to a gene; V was cut back by 1 base and J by 3 bases. The CDR3 spells CASSYLAGVYEQYF. DNA of the CDR3: TGTGCCAGCAGTTACTTGGCGGGAGTCTACGAGCAGTACTTC.

V gene TRBV11-2 combines with J gene TRBJ2-1, with 8 nucleotides matching TRBD1. V dropped 2 bases and J dropped 3; count of bases not matched to a gene: 6. The CDR3 contains 16 residues. The V gene's germline CDR1 is SGHAT and CDR2 FQNNGV. Here the CDR3 DNA reads TGTGCCAGCAGCTTAAGGGGACAGGACCACTACAATGAGCAGTTCTTC. It encodes CASSLRGQDHYNEQFF.

The chain is built from TRBV28 and TRBJ1-2; D is unresolved. Germline V gives CDR1 MDHEN, CDR2 SYDVKM. CDR3 length: 13 residues. V lost 2 bases and J 2 bases, leaving 6 bases between the germline ends. CDR3 in amino acids: CASSLPANYGYTF. CDR3 coding DNA: TGTGCCAGCAGTTTACCAGCAAACTATGGCTACACCTTC.

The rearrangement uses TRBV6-1 and TRBJ2-7; 7 nucleotides line up with TRBD1. The V segment lost 2 bases and the J segment 0 bases; nucleotides outside the gene matches: 4. This CDR3 region has 15 residues. From germline, CDR1 is MNHNS and CDR2 SASEGT. The CDR3 sequence: CASSEKDRSSYEQYF. In DNA, the CDR3 is TGTGCCAGCAGTGAAAAGGACAGGAGCTCCTACGAGCAGTACTTC.

The rearrangement uses TRBV5-1 and TRBJ2-1; possibly TRBD2 for D (6 bases). CDR1 is SGHRS, CDR2 YFSETQ, per germline. Trimming took off 6 bases at V and 0 bases at J, with 16 bases between the two ends. The CDR3 consists of 16 residues. The CDR3 loop reads CASTEGRESSYNEQFF. CDR3 coding DNA: TGCGCCAGCACCGAAGGGCGGGAAAGCTCCTACAATGAGCAGTTCTTC.

The rearrangement uses TRBV2 and TRBJ2-3; D gene uncertain. Germline V gene data show CDR1 as SNHLY and CDR2 as FYNNEI. Trimming removed 11 bases from V and 2 bases from J, with 11 bases in between. The CDR3 runs to 12 residues. For the CDR3, the DNA is TGTGCCTCCGACGGCCACACAGATACGCAGTATTTT. This codes for CASDGHTDTQYF.

As regards this clone: The sample holds other DNA sequences that translate to the same CDR3. This chain links TRBV27 with TRBJ2-7, with D unclear. Germline V CDR1 and CDR2: MNHEY, SMNVEV (reference sequence). Trimming took off 4 bases at V and 0 bases at J, with 7 bases between the two ends. The CDR3 contains 13 residues. The CDR3 bases are TGTGCCAGCAGTTATCGCAGCTCCTACGAGCAGTACTTC. This sequence encodes CASSYRSSYEQYF.

The chain recombines TRBV19 with TRBJ1-5; D not resolved. The CDR3 is made up of 16 amino acids. Per the germline V gene, CDR1 is LNHDA and CDR2 is SQIVND (reference sequence). V gave up 0 bases and J gave up 7 bases, with 16 bases separating them. CDR3 sequence (DNA): TGTGCCAGTAGTATAGATGAGTGGGAGTTGGGCCAGCCCCAGCATTTT. It is translated as CASSIDEWELGQPQHF.

In DNA, the CDR3 is TGTGCCAGCAGCTTAGCGGGGGAGGGTCGGGAAAATGAGCAGTTCTTC. It encodes CASSLAGEGRENEQFF. V usage is TRBV7-6 and J usage is TRBJ2-1; 7 bases are shared with TRBD2. Germline V gene data show CDR1 as SGHVS and CDR2 as FNYEAQ. Trimming at V came to 0 bases and at J to 7 bases, leaving 9 bases not matched to a gene. CDR3 length: 16 residues.